This T cell receptor beta chain is drawn from a study of vaccination and CD4 T cells after COVID-19 (dated by TCRdb to 2021 to 2024). Background on the whole study: SARS-CoV-2 positivity had been established in the convalescent patients by nasal swab PCR, and mild disease was recorded in roughly ten of these patients and severe disease in one. The convalescent cohort included six males and four females, with two Hispanic individuals, seven Caucasians, two Asians and one multiracial person. Participants got two doses of the Pfizer-BioNTech BNT162b2 vaccine (n=8) or two doses of the Moderna mRNA-1273 vaccine (n=2). Post-COVID blood samples from convalescent patients were collected a median of roughly 100 days after diagnosis, with a range of about 35 to 180 days. The time from the second vaccine dose to post-vaccine blood sampling had a median of around 72 days and ranged from about 12 to 241 days. Overlapping spike peptide pools from SARS-CoV-2 and from the common cold coronaviruses HCoV-NL63, HCoV-OC43 and HCoV-229E were used as culture stimuli. As controls, cultures received a CEFX viral epitope pool (the positive control), an HIV-1 Nef peptide pool (the negative control), or no peptide at all. In ten to eleven COVID-19 convalescent patients and a handful of infection-naive healthy vaccine recipients, the spike-specific CD4+ TCR repertoire before mRNA vaccination was compared with the repertoire after mRNA vaccination. On the study overall, not on this receptor specifically: The study included relatively few convalescent patients and did not analyze early timepoints after natural infection. In convalescent patients, a median 86.3% of post-vaccine SARS-CoV-2-reactive clones were detected only after vaccination, and vaccine-specific priming was suggested by this finding. Of the vaccine-specific clones found in convalescent patients, nearly all (304 of 307) were mono-reactive for SARS-CoV-2 spike instead of being cross-reactive with common cold coronaviruses. The median number of SARS-CoV-2-reactive clonotypes rose from 21 after infection to a few dozen after vaccination, but the change was not significant.

Library construction relied on PCR. TCR sequencing of DNA from cultured CD4+ T cells used the Oncomine TCR Beta short-read assay at the Johns Hopkins FTIC core. The QIAamp micro DNA kit was used to extract genomic DNA from the cultured CD4+ T cells. Oncomine TCR Beta libraries made from cultured CD4+ T cells were pooled using unique dual indexes and sequenced on an Illumina iSeq 100. The source study handled its data this way. Non-productive sequences were removed, and CDR3s that did not start with C, did not end with F or W, or were shorter than 7 amino acids were discarded. Antigen-specific clonotypes were identified with the MANAFEST web application by comparing peptide-stimulated wells with reference and other culture wells. Positive clones required FDR below 0.05, an odds ratio above 5, and productive frequency above 0.1% in at least two of three replicate wells. A clonotype counted as cross-reactive if it showed significant expansion both in the SARS-CoV-2 spike wells and in at least one common cold coronavirus spike condition. CDR3 homology was assessed with Levenshtein distances (stringdist) and unrooted phylogenetic trees (ape) in R version 3.6.1. The raw public data were reprocessed by TCRdb itself: fastp quality trimming at Q25, MiXCR clonotype calling, in-frame beta chains only. Identical CDR3 protein sequences are pooled into one entry, listed with their most common genes and DNA. It is TCRdb's table, rather than the study itself, that gives the V and J calls and clone size. A total of some 18,000 distinct CDR3 sequences appear in this sample, roughly 50% of them only once. The ten largest clonotypes hold roughly 6.2% of the sample.

The treatment or condition tag for this specimen amounts to: roughly 11-day PBMC culture with coronavirus spike peptide pools or control peptides (ViraFEST assay). The study used the ViraFEST assay, which expanded antigen-specific T cells with peptide pools and then identified expanded clonotypes by TCR sequencing. Positive SARS-CoV-2 PCR tests in the convalescent patients dated from March to December 2020, before Alpha, Beta and Delta variants emerged in the United States. PBMCs were cultured at roughly 2 million per well in IMDM supplemented with approximately 5.3% human AB serum and approximately 10 IU/ml IL-2, with roughly 10 ug/ml peptide pools added. Half of the culture medium was replaced with fresh IL-2-containing medium on days 3 and 7. Once the cells had been in culture for less than 12 days, the EasySep CD4+ T cell isolation kit was used to isolate CD4+ T cells by negative selection. Ficoll-Paque Plus gradient centrifugation was used to isolate PBMCs from whole blood, and the isolated PBMCs were then either used fresh or cryopreserved at -140C. Culture conditions were generally each tested in triplicate wells.

From its cysteine to its phenylalanine, the CDR3 spans 12 amino acids. The read is trimmed to its CDR3 DNA, 36 bases read in frame from base 1. Trimming removed 8 bases from V and 4 bases from J, leaving 11 bases between the germline ends. As concerns this clonotype: Its antigen specificity is not known. No base qualities exist here, and no much larger clone lies one base off it.

This chain joins TRBV12-3 or TRBV12-4 to TRBJ1-2, with a weak D call of TRBD1 (5 bases match). Sequencing was performed on CD4+ T cells from blood, cultured in vitro. The sequence derives from a human donor who had recovered from COVID-19. Here the CDR3 is given as CASSGTGYGYTF. In nucleotides, the sequence is TGTGCCAGCTCCGGGACGGGCTATGGCTACACCTTC.